This T cell receptor beta chain was captured in a study of blood T cell repertoires in COVID-19. Whole-study context: PBMCs, B-cell-depleted T cells, or T cells provided the cDNA or gDNA that made up the material.

Enrolled through a virtual design, the participants were between roughly 18 and 90 years of age and came from some 26 US areas. Clinical history as reported by participants underpinned cohort assignment. Recovery among Cohort 3 donors was established by two negative PCRs, clearance, or symptom resolution. The germline V gene encodes CDR1 SGHRS and CDR2 YFSETQ. This CDR3 comprises 13 residues. Between the trimmed V and J ends, which lost 5 bases and 1 base, there was a span of 9 bases. Using immunoSEQ multiplex PCR, the repertoire was profiled, and TCRdb retains in-frame clones only, with some absent. This sample has about 140,000 clones, with approximately 79% found just once.

The chain combines TRBV5-1 with TRBJ1-1, with a possible D match to TRBD1 (6 bases). The material sequenced was PBMCs or T cells enriched from blood (not recorded which). The receptor was isolated from a woman aged 50 to 60 who had recovered from COVID-19. CDR3 region: CASRQGQNTEAFF. As DNA, the CDR3 is TGCGCCAGCAGACAGGGACAGAACACTGAAGCTTTCTTT. The whole variable domain, remainder taken from reference TRBV5-1 and TRBJ1-1, is KAGVTQTPRYLIKTRGQQVTLSCSPISGHRSVSWYQQTPGQGLQFLFEYFSETQRNKGNFPGRFSGRQFSNSRSEMNVSTLELGDSALYLCASRQGQNTEAFFGQGTRLTVV.